Included here is one TCR beta chain sequence, with context. Its antigen is unidentified. The roughly 120-subject validation cohort, separate from the roughly 670-subject first cohort, included the donors. The data originate from a study of cytomegalovirus exposure and HLA in healthy donors. Study conclusions and caveats: Within the 95 to 150 validation repertoires, first-cohort TCR clusters tended to co-occur, according to a later analysis. The classifier reportedly diagnosed cytomegalovirus status with high sensitivity and specificity.

The V gene's germline CDR1 is LNHDA and CDR2 SQIVND (reference sequence). This CDR3 is 13 amino acids long. V was pared by 3 bases and J by 6 bases, with 11 bases between. Data came from immunoSEQ multiplex PCR; TCRdb stores just in-frame clones and leaves some out. This sample has 100,000 to 150,000 clones; 70% to 90% occur once, and the top ten carry about 4%. The chain is built from TRBV19 and TRBJ1-2; D might be TRBD1 (6 bases). The receptor was isolated from a man in his late teens or twenties in good health and CMV-seropositive. Material for sequencing was PBMCs. DNA for the CDR3: TGTGCCAGTAGTATCGGACAGAGAGATGGCTACACCTTC. This translates into CASSIGQRDGYTF. Together with reference TRBV19 and TRBJ1-2, the CDR3 gives the full variable domain: DGGITQSPKYLFRKEGQNVTLSCEQNLNHDAMYWYRQDPGQGLRLIYYSQIVNDFQKGDIAEGYSVSREKKESFPLTVTSAQKNPTAFYLCASSIGQRDGYTFGSGTRLTVV.